This entry features one T cell receptor (beta chain) sequence. The antigen remains undetermined. An end of the junction does not agree with germline; a read error may underlie this. A mixed TRB-A/B primer pool amplified rearranged TRB by multiplex touch-down PCR. TCRdb ran MiXCR on the multiplex PCR reads and lists one entry per CDR3 protein. Altogether 9,500 to 11,000 distinct CDR3 sequences are present, less than 30% being singletons, with the ten largest covering about 1.2%. The length of the CDR3 is 13 residues. CDR1 is KGHSH, CDR2 LQKENI, per germline. These data belong to a study of T cell repertoires in aging, cancer and after chemotherapy. Study-wide background: Healthy donor repertoires were recorded over several months to years and showed clear clonal overlap.

TCR beta rearrangements were amplified from peripheral blood genomic DNA. Whole-study results and caveats: Across the chemotherapy interval, each cancer cohort showed higher median generation probability, suggesting thymic rebound.

This clonotype originated in a human donor in good health. The chain employs TRBV18 and TRBJ1-4, with unresolved D. Material for sequencing was blood. This CDR3 is CSSSPIQDEKLFF. CDR3 in DNA: TGTTCCAGCTCACCAATCCAGGATGAAAAACTGTTTTTT.